The T cell receptor beta chain under discussion was sequenced for a study of T cell repertoires in cytomegalovirus infection. Germline-derived CDR1 and CDR2 are DFQATT and SNEGSKA (reference sequence). With V trimmed by 3 bases and J by 3 bases, 6 bases remained unmatched. This CDR3 contains 15 residues. Broader study findings: Cumulative public TCR beta family frequency identified carriers of CMV plus the relevant HLA.

TCRdb re-called the reads with MiXCR, one entry per CDR3 protein. The sample includes approximately 160,000 distinct CDR3 sequences, 17% of them seen just once. A remark on this clonotype: What it binds is unknown.

This clonotype originated in a human donor in good health (CMV status not recorded). Some clones in this sample may be carry-over from other donors' samples. The sequenced material came from CD8+ T cells from PBMCs. The rearrangement links TRBV20-1 to TRBJ2-2; TRBD2 agrees at 8 bases. The CDR3 DNA reads TGCAGTGCTAGGGGTCCGGGACTAGACACCGGGGAGCTGTTTTTT. Amino acids: CSARGPGLDTGELFF.